Sequencing of this T cell receptor beta chain was carried out in a study of blood T cell repertoires in COVID-19. The overall study: Acute and convalescent COVID-19 samples came from the United States, Italy and Spain.

Followed longitudinally, the Seattle patients had been enrolled during active infection. V was clipped by 4 bases and J by 1 base, with 11 bases between them. The CDR3 totals 14 residues. Per the germline V gene, CDR1 is SGDLS and CDR2 is YYNGEE. This clone was observed many times. Authors' methods: Amplification of reference gene primers provided the estimated nucleated cell counts. The data were produced by immunoSEQ multiplex PCR, yet TCRdb's version contains in-frame clones alone and is incomplete. Clone size and the V and J calls come from that table; the DNA yielded D and trimming. The data show approximately 56,000 clones, around 81% seen once.

Sequencing used peripheral blood. The chain is built from TRBV9 and TRBJ1-1; the D is unclear. This receptor was obtained from a woman at least 80 years old with COVID-19, enrolled during active disease. CDR3 nucleotides: TGTGCCAGCAGCACAGAGGACTCGAACACTGAAGCTTTCTTT. Protein product: CASSTEDSNTEAFF.